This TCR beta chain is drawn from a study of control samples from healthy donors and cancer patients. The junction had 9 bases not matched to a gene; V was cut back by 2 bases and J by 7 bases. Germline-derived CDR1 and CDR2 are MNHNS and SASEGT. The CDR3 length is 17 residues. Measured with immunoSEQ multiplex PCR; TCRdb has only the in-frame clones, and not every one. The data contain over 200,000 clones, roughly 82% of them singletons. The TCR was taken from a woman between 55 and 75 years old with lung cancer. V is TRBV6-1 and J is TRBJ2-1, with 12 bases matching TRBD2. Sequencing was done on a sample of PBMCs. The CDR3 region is CASSERTSGKVRNEQFF. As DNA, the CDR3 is TGTGCCAGCAGTGAACGGACTAGCGGGAAAGTACGGAATGAGCAGTTCTTC.